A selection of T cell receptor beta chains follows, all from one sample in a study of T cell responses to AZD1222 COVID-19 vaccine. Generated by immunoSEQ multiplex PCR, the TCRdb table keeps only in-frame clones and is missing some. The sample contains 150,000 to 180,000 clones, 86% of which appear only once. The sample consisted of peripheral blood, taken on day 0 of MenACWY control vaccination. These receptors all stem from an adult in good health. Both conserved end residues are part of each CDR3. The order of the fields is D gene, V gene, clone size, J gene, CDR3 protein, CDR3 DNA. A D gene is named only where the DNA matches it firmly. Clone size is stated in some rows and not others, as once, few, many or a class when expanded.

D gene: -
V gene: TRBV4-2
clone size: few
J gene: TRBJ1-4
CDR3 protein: CASSQDVWAEKLFF
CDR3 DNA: TGTGCCAGCAGCCAAGATGTGTGGGCTGAAAAACTGTTTTTT

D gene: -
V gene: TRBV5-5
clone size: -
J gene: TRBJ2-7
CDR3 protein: CASSWAPPYEQYF
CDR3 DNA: TGTGCCAGCAGTTGGGCCCCACCCTACGAGCAGTACTTC

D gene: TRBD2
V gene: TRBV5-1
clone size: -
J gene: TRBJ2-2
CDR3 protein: CASSFWTRPANTGELFF
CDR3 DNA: TGCGCCAGCAGCTTTTGGACTAGGCCCGCGAACACCGGGGAGCTGTTTTTT

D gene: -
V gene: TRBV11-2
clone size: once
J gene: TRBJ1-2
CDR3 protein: CASSSSGGFGYGYTF
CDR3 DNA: TGTGCCAGCAGCTCTAGTGGGGGTTTTGGCTATGGCTACACCTTC

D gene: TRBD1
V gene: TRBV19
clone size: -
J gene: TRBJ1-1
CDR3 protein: CATGQGLNTEAFF
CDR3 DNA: TGTGCCACCGGACAGGGATTGAACACTGAAGCTTTCTTT

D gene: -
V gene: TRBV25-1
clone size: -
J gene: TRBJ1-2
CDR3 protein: CASSDPGFGYTF
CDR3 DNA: TGTGCCAGCAGTGATCCAGGGTTTGGCTACACCTTC

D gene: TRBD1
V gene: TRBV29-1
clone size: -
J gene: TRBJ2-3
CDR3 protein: CSVGQGTDTQYF
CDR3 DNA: TGCAGCGTGGGACAGGGCACAGATACGCAGTATTTT

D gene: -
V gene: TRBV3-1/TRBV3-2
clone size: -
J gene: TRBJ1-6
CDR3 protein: CASSQDRWVHF
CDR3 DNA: TGTGCCAGCAGCCAAGATAGGTGGGTCCACTTT

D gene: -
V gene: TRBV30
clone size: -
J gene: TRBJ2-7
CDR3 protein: CAFGAGRQGAYEQYF
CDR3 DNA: TGTGCCTTCGGCGCGGGCCGTCAAGGGGCCTACGAGCAGTACTTC

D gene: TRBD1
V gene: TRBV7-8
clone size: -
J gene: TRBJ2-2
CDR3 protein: CASSFGTGKFGELFF
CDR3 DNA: TGTGCCAGCAGCTTCGGGACAGGGAAATTCGGGGAGCTGTTTTTT

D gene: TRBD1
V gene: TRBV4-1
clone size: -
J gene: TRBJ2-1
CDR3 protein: CASSQRPGQGNNEQFF
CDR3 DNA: TGCGCCAGCAGCCAGAGGCCGGGACAGGGGAACAATGAGCAGTTCTTC

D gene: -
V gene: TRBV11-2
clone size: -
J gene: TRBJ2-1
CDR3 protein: CASSLEQIPRSSYNEQFF
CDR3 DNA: TGTGCCAGCAGCTTAGAACAGATTCCAAGAAGCTCCTACAATGAGCAGTTCTTC

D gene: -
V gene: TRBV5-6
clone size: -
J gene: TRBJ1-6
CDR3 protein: CASSLREFYNSPLHF
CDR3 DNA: TGTGCCAGCAGCTTGCGAGAGTTTTATAATTCACCCCTCCACTTT

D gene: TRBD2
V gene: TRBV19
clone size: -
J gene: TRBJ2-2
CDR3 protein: CASSRGGSNTGELFF
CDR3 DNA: TGTGCCAGTAGCCGCGGGGGGTCGAACACCGGGGAGCTGTTTTTT

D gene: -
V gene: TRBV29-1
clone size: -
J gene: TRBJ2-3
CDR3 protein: CSVRDTDTQYF
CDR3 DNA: TGCAGCGTTCGAGACACAGATACGCAGTATTTT

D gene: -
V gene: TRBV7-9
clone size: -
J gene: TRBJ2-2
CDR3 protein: CASSLIGWRNTGELFF
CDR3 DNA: TGTGCCAGCAGCCTCATAGGGTGGCGAAACACCGGGGAGCTGTTTTTT

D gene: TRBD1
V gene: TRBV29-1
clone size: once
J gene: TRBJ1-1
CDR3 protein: CSVGASTGGRFDTEAFF
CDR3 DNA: TGCAGCGTTGGGGCCTCGACAGGGGGTCGGTTTGACACTGAAGCTTTCTTT

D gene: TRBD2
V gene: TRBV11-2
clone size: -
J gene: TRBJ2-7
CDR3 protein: CASSWTSGRDSSYEQYF
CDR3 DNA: TGTGCCAGCAGCTGGACTAGCGGGAGGGACAGCTCCTACGAGCAGTACTTC

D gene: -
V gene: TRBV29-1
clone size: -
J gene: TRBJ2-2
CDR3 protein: CSVAQGWPGELFF
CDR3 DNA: TGCAGCGTTGCTCAGGGATGGCCCGGGGAGCTGTTTTTT

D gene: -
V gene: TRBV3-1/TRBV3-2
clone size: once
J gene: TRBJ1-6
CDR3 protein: CASSQDLGHYNSPLHF
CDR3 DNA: TGTGCCAGCAGCCAAGATCTGGGCCACTATAATTCACCCCTCCACTTT

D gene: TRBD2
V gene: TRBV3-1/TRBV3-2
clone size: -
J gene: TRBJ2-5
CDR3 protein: CASSQGLAGFQETQYF
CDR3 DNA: TGTGCCAGCAGCCAAGGGCTAGCGGGGTTCCAAGAGACCCAGTACTTC

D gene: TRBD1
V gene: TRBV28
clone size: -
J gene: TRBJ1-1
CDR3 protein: CASSSLQGAFTEAFF
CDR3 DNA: TGTGCCAGCAGTTCCCTACAGGGGGCTTTCACTGAAGCTTTCTTT

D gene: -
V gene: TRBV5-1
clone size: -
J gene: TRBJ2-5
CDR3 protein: CASSSSPMETQYF
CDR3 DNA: TGCGCCAGCAGCTCCAGCCCGATGGAGACCCAGTACTTC

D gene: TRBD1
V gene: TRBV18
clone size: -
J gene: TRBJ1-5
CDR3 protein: CASSPPAGGNQPQHF
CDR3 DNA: TGTGCCAGCTCACCACCAGCAGGGGGGAATCAGCCCCAGCATTTT

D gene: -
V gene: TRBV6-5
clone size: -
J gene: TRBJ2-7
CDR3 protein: CASRQSYEQYF
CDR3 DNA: TGTGCCAGCAGACAGTCCTACGAGCAGTACTTC

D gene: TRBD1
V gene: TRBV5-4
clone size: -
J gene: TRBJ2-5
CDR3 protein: CASSSPGQLKETQYF
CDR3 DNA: TGTGCCAGCAGCTCACCGGGACAGCTTAAAGAGACCCAGTACTTC

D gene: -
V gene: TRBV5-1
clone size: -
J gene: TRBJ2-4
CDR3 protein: CASSPSGGQALIQYF
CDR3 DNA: TGCGCCAGCAGCCCCTCCGGCGGGCAGGCTCTGATTCAGTACTTC

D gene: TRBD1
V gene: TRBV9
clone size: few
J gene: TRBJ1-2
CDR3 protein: CASSARTQGTGDYGYTF
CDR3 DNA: TGTGCCAGCAGCGCTAGGACTCAGGGTACAGGGGACTATGGCTACACCTTC

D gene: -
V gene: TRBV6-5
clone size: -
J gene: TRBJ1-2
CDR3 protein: CASRTQTAAVVYTF
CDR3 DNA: TGTGCCAGCAGAACGCAGACAGCGGCAGTTGTCTACACCTTC

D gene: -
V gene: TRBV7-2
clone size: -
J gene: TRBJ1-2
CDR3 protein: CASSLALRSGVTGGGYTF
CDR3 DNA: TGTGCCAGCAGCTTAGCGCTAAGATCCGGGGTAACCGGTGGAGGCTACACCTTC

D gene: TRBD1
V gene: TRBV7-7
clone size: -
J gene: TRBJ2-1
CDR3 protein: CASSFDRGNEQFF
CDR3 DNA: TGTGCCAGCAGCTTTGACAGGGGGAATGAGCAGTTCTTC

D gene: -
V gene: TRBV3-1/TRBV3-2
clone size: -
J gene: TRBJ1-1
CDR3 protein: CASSQEQTWNTEAFF
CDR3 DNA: TGTGCCAGCAGCCAAGAACAGACATGGAACACTGAAGCTTTCTTT

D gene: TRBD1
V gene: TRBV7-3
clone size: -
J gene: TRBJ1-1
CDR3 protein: CASSAWTGGLNTEAFF
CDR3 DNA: TGTGCCAGCAGCGCTTGGACAGGGGGTTTGAACACTGAAGCTTTCTTT

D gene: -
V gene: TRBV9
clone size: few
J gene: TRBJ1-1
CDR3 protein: CASSPRGNGNTEAFF
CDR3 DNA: TGTGCCAGCAGCCCAAGAGGGAACGGGAACACTGAAGCTTTCTTT

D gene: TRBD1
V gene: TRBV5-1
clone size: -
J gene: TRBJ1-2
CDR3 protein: CASSHRDRGGGGYTF
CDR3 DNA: TGCGCCAGCAGCCACCGGGACAGGGGTGGTGGTGGCTACACCTTC

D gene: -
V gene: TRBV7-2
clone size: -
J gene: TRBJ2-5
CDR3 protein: CASSRSLAETQYF
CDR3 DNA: TGTGCCAGCAGCCGTTCGTTAGCGGAGACCCAGTACTTC

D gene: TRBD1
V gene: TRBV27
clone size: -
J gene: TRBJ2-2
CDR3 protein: CASSSGQGAGTGELFF
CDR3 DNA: TGTGCCAGCAGTTCCGGACAGGGTGCGGGCACCGGGGAGCTGTTTTTT

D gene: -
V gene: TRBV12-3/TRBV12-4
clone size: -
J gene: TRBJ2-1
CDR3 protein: CASSFQGTSEQFF
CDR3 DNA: TGTGCCAGCAGTTTTCAGGGGACAAGTGAGCAGTTCTTC

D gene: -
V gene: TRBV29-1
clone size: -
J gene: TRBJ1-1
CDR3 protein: CSGRGGMNTEAFF
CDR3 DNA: TGCAGCGGGCGCGGGGGAATGAACACTGAAGCTTTCTTT

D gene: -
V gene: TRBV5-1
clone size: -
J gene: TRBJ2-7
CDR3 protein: CASSLGAGGFAEQYF
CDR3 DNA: TGCGCCAGCAGCTTAGGGGCAGGGGGGTTTGCCGAGCAGTACTTC